This T cell receptor (beta chain) was sequenced during a study of sequential checkpoint blockade in melanoma. As for the study in general: Maintenance nivolumab came after either treatment sequence.

There are 13 residues in the CDR3. The table lists this clone with a few counts. Sequenced by immunoSEQ multiplex PCR; TCRdb stores in-frame clones only, minus some. Altogether more than 9,500 clones are present, nearly 25% being singletons, with the ten largest covering 17%. The treatment: randomized to nivolumab then ipilimumab (arm A) or the reverse (arm B). The chain is built from TRBV1 and TRBJ2-1; the table's TRBD2 call for D was not verified on the DNA. TRBV1 is tagged as a pseudogene. The source was tumor tissue (inferred from file names), collected from a patient given nivolumab and ipilimumab in sequence. The sequence was collected from a human donor with melanoma. CDR3 sequence (DNA): TGCGCCAGCAGCCCGACTACCTACAATGAGCAGTTCTTC. The encoded protein is CASSPTTYNEQFF.